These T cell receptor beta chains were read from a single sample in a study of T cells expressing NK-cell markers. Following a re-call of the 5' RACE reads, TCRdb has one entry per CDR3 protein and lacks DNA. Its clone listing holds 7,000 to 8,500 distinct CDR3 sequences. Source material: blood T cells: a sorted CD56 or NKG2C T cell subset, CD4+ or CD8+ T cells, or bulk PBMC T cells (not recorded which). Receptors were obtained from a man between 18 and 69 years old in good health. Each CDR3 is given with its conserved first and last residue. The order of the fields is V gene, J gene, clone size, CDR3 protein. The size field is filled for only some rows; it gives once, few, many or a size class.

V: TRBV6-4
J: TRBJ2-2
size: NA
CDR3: CASSSLAGDTGELFF

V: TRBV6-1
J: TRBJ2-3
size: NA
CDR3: CASRVRGVGTDTQYF

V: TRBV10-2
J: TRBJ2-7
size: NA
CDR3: CASSWARRPSYEQYF

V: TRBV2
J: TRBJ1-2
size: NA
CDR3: CASRPDGANYGYTF

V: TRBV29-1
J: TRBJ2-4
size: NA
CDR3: CSVWEGPILAKNIQYF

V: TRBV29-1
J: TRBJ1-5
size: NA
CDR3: CSVEQGNQPQHF

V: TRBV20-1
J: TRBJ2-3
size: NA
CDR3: CSARDERAGDTDTQYF

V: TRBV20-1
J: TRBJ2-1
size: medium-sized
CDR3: CSALTGTGDYNEQFF

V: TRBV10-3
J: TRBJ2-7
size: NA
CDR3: CAISSGSIYEQYF

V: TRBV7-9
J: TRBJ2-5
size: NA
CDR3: CASTSRGRETQYF

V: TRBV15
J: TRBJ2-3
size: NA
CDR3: CATSSSDSPTDTQYF

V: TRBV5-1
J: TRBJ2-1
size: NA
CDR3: CASSLEVWRGASEQFF

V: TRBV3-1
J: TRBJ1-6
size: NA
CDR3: CASSQRTVLNSPLHF

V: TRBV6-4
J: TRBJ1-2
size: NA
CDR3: CASSETGEGNYGYTF

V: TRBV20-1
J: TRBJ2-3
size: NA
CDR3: CSARDMRGGTDTQYF

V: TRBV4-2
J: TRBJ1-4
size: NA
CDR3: CASSQDATGGVEKLFF

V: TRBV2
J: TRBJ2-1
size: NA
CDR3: CASTSLAGGPNEQFF

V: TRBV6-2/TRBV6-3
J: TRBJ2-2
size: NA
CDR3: CAAQGRTENTGELFF

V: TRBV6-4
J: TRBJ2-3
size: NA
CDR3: CASRREGGATDTQYF

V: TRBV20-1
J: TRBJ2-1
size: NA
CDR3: CSARVGQYEQFF

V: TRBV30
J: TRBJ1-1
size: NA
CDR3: CAWRNFLNTEAFF

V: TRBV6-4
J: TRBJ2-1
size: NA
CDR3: CASSEDTNEQFF

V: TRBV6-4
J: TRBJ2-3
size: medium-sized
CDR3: CASSEIAGGPGDTQYF

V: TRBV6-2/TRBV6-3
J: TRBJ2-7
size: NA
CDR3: CASRHSGGSSYEQYF

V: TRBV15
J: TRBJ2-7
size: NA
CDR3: CATSRGQGDIRVQYF

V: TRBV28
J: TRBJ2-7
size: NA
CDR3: CASSPHPGQGRDEQYF

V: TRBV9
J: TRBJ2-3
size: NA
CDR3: CASSGRLRGRGDTQYF

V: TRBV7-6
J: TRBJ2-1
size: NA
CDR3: CASSLLAWTSSYNEQFF

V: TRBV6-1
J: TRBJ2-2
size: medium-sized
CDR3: CASSEGTGDTGELFF

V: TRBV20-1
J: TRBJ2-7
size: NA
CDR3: CSAPGWTSGLTTYEQYF

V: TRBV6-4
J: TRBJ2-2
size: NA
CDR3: CASSHSGGTGTGELFF

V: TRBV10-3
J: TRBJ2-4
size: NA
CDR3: CAISESEGGVNIQYF

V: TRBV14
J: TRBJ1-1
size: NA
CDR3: CASSLGLNTEAFF

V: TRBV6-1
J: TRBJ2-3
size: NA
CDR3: CASSETPDGGTDTQYF

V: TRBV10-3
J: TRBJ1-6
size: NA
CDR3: CAISESGTGRNSPLHF

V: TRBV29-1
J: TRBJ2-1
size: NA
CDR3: CSVEGFSGGAGNEQFF

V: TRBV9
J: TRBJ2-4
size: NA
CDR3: CASSPQGGIGTKNIQYF

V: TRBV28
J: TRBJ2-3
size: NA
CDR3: CASSPGQGHTDTQYF

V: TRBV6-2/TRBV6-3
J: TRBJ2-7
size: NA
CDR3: CASSYTPDGSYEQYF

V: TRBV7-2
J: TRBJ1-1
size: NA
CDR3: CASSLARTGGTEAFF

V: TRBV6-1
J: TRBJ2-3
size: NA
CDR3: CASTSRDGDSTDTQYF

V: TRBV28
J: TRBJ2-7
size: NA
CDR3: CASSFIGTLTYEQYF